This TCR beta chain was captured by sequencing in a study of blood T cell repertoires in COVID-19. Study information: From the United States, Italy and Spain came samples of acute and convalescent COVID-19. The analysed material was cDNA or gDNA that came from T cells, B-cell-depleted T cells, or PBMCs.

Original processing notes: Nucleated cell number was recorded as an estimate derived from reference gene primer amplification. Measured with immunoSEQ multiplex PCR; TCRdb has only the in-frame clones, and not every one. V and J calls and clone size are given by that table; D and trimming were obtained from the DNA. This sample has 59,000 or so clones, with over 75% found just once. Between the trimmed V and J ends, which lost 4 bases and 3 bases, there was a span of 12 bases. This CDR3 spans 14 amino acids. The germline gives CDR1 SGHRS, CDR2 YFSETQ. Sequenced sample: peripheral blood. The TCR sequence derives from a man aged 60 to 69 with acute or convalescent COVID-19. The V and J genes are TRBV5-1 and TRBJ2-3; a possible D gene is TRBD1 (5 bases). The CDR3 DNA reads TGCGCCAGCAGCAGGGGTCAGGGAACAGATACGCAGTATTTT. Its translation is CASSRGQGTDTQYF.